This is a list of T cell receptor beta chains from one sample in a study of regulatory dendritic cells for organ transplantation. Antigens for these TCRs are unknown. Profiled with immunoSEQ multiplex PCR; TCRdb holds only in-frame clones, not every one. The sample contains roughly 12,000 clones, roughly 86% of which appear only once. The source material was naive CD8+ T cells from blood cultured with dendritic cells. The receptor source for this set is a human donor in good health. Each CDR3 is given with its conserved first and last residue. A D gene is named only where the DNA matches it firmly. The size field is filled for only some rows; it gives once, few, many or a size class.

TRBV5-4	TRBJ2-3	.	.	TGTGCCAGCAGCTTGGAGATAGGAAGACGGGGGAGCACAGATACGCAGTATTTT	CASSLEIGRRGSTDTQYF
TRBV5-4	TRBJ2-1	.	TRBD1	TGTGCCAGCAAGGACAGGGCTTACAATGAGCAGTTCTTC	CASKDRAYNEQFF
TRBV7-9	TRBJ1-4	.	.	TGTGCCAGCAGCTTAGTGGGGGCCGCAACTAATGAAAAACTGTTTTTT	CASSLVGAATNEKLFF
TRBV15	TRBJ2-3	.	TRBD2	TGTGCCACCAGCAGCCCAGGGACTAGCGGGGGGGCGGGCACAGATACGCAGTATTTT	CATSSPGTSGGAGTDTQYF
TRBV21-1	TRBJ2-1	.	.	TGTGCCAGCAGCAAAGATCGAGGGACCTACAATGAGCAGTTCTTC	CASSKDRGTYNEQFF
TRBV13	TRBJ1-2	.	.	TGTGCCAGCAGCTTAATCTCGGGGCAGCAATACCCTTTCTATGGCTACACCTTC	CASSLISGQQYPFYGYTF
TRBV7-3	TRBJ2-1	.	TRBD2	TGTGCCAGCAGCCAACTAGCGGGGCCATACAATGAGCAGTTCTTC	CASSQLAGPYNEQFF
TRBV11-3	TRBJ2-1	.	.	TGTGCCAGCAGCATCCGGGGTACCGCTGAGCAGTTCTTC	CASSIRGTAEQFF
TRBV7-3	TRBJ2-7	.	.	TGTGCCAGCAGCGCCGTCCTTGGGTACGAGCAGTACTTC	CASSAVLGYEQYF
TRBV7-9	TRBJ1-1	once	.	TGTGCCAGCAGCTCGGGGGAAGCTTTCTTT	CASSSGEAFF
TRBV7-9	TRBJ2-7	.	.	TGTGCCAGCAGCTTGGGGGAATCCTACGAGCAGTACTTC	CASSLGESYEQYF
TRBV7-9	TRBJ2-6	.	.	TGTGCCAGCAGCGGAGAGGGATCTAGTGGGGCCAACGTCCTGACTTTC	CASSGEGSSGANVLTF
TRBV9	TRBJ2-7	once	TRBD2	TGTGCCAGCAGCGTTTTAGCGGGAGTCCACGAGCAGTACTTC	CASSVLAGVHEQYF
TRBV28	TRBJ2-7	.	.	TGTGCCAGCAGTTCAATTGGGACTCAGGGGTACGAGCAGTACTTC	CASSSIGTQGYEQYF
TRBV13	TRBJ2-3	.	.	TGTGCCAGCAGCTTATTACAGGGCTCCACAGATACGCAGTATTTT	CASSLLQGSTDTQYF
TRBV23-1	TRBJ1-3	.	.	TGCGCCAGCAGTCAAGGGCCCTCTGGAAACACCATATATTTT	CASSQGPSGNTIYF
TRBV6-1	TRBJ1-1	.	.	TGTGCCAGCACCCTCGGAAGGGGGTATGACACTGAAGCTTTCTTT	CASTLGRGYDTEAFF
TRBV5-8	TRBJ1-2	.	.	TGTGCCAGCAGCTTGTACCTGGAGGGCTACACCTTC	CASSLYLEGYTF
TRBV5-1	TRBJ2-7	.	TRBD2	TGCGCCAGCAGCCCGACTAGCGGGAGTCGGTACGAGCAGTACTTC	CASSPTSGSRYEQYF
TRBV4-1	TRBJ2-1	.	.	TGCGCCAGCAGCCAAGAAGCAGGCCAGAATGAGCAGTTCTTC	CASSQEAGQNEQFF
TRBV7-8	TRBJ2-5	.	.	TGTGCCAGCAGCTTAATTAGCGGTTCGGGGACCCAGTACTTC	CASSLISGSGTQYF
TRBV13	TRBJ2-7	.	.	TGTGCCAGCAGCCCGGGCCGCGCTAGCCACGAGCAGTACTTC	CASSPGRASHEQYF
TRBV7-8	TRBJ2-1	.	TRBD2	TGTGCCAGCAGCAACCCCGGGACTAGCCAGAACAATGAGCAGTTCTTC	CASSNPGTSQNNEQFF
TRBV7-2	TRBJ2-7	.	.	TGTGCCAGCACCCACGGGAGCCCGGGCTACGAGCAGTACTTC	CASTHGSPGYEQYF
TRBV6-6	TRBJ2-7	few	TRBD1	TGTGCCAGCAGTAAGGGACAGGACTACTACGAGCAGTACTTC	CASSKGQDYYEQYF
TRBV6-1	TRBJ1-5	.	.	TGTGCCAGCAGTGGGAGGACGGGTACAAATCAGCCCCAGCATTTT	CASSGRTGTNQPQHF
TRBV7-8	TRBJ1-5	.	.	TGTGCCAGCAGCATCGGGGCGGGGGGTCAGCCCCAGCATTTT	CASSIGAGGQPQHF
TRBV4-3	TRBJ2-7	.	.	TGCGCCAGCAGCCAATCAGGGGCCGAGCAGTACTTC	CASSQSGAEQYF
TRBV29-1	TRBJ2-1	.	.	TGCAGCGTTGAATTCGCCTACAATGAGCAGTTCTTC	CSVEFAYNEQFF
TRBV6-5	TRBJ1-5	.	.	TGTGCCAGCAGTACAGCAGGTTTCGATCAGCCCCAGCATTTT	CASSTAGFDQPQHF
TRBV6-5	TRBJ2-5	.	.	TGTGCCAGCAGCCTCGTCGGGCTTCAAGAGACCCAGTACTTC	CASSLVGLQETQYF
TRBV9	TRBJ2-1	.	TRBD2	TGTGCCAGCAGCCCTGGACTAGCGGATTACAATGAGCAGTTCTTC	CASSPGLADYNEQFF
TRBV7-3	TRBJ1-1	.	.	TGTGCCAGCAGCAAGGAGGGATGGCAGGGACGAAACACTGAAGCTTTCTTT	CASSKEGWQGRNTEAFF
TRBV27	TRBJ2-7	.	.	TGTGCCAGCAGTTTAGCGTGGGGGAGTTTCTACGAGCAGTACTTC	CASSLAWGSFYEQYF
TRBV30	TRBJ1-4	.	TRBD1	TGTGCCTGGAGTGACTCCGGGACAGGATATGAAAAACTGTTTTTT	CAWSDSGTGYEKLFF
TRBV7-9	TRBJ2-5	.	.	TGTGCCAGCAGCTTAATTGCAGGCCAAGAGACCCAGTACTTC	CASSLIAGQETQYF
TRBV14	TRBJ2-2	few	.	TGTGCCAGCGGGAGGAACCCGACCGGGGAGCTGTTTTTT	CASGRNPTGELFF
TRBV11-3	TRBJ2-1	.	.	TGTGCCAGCAGCTCAGGGTTAAGCTCCTACAATGAGCAGTTCTTC	CASSSGLSSYNEQFF
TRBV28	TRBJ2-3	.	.	TGTGCCAGCAGTACGGGGGAGGCCACAGATACGCAGTATTTT	CASSTGEATDTQYF
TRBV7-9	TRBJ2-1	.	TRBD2	TGCGTGACTAGCGGGTACGTGTATGAGCAGTTCTTC	CVTSGYVYEQFF
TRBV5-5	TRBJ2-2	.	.	TGTGCCAGCAGCTTTGGCACCGGGGAGCTGTTTTTT	CASSFGTGELFF
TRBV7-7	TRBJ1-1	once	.	TGTGCTAGCAGCCCCTTGGGCAGGGCGGCCACTGAAGCTTTCTTT	CASSPLGRAATEAFF
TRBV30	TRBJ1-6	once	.	TGTGCCTGGAGTCCGGACCTAAATTCACCCCTCCACTTT	CAWSPDLNSPLHF
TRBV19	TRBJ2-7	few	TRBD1	TGTGCCAGTAGTAACCTACAGGGGGGCAGGGACGAGCAGTACTTC	CASSNLQGGRDEQYF
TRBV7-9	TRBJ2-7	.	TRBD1	TGTGCCAGCAGCCCCTCGACAGGGCGCTACGAGCAGTACTTC	CASSPSTGRYEQYF
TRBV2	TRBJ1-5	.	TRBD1	TGTGCCAGGGGGGACAGTAATCAGCCCCAGCATTTT	CARGDSNQPQHF
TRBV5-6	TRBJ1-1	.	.	TGTGCCAGCAGCTTGGCCATTGAAGCTTTCTTT	CASSLAIEAFF
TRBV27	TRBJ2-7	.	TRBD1	TGTGCCAGCAGGCACGGGACAGCGAACTCCTACGAGCAGTACTTC	CASRHGTANSYEQYF
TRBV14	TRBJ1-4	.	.	TGTGCCAGCAGCCAACGGAACCGGGACGGACTTAATGAAAAACTGTTTTTT	CASSQRNRDGLNEKLFF
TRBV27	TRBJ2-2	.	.	TGTGCCAGCAGTTTGTCAGCGAACACCGGGGAGCTGTTTTTT	CASSLSANTGELFF
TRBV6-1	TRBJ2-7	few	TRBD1	TGTGCCAGCAGTGGGGACAGATACTACGAGCAGTACTTC	CASSGDRYYEQYF
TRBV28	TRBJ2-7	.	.	TGTGCCAGCAGTCCCAGTCTGGTAGGCTACGAGCAGTACTTC	CASSPSLVGYEQYF
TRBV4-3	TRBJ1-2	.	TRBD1	TGCGCCAGCAGCCAAGTTCAAGGACAGGGGCTTCTGGACTATGGCTACACCTTC	CASSQVQGQGLLDYGYTF
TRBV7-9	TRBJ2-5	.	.	TGTGCCAGCAGCTCACTTCTATTCAGGAGCCAAGAGACCCAGTACTTC	CASSSLLFRSQETQYF
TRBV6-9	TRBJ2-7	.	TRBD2	TGTGCCAGCACGGGGGGGACTACCGACTACGAGCAGTACTTC	CASTGGTTDYEQYF
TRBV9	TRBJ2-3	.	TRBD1	TGTGCCAGCAGCGTAGAGTCTGGGACAGGGCCCACAGATACGCAGTATTTT	CASSVESGTGPTDTQYF
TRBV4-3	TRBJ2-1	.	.	TGCGCCAGCAGCCAAGATGTAGTATCCTACAATGAGCAGTTCTTC	CASSQDVVSYNEQFF
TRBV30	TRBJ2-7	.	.	TGTGCCTGGACGGGGGGCACCCGGACCTACGAGCAGTACTTC	CAWTGGTRTYEQYF